This T cell receptor beta chain was found in a study of T cells in Graves' hyperthyroidism and ophthalmopathy. Using RNA transcripts as the source, TCR beta CDR3 regions were amplified. During a first-round RT-PCR of the TCR CDR3, the HTBI primer set was used. TCRdb ran MiXCR on the multiplex PCR reads and lists one entry per CDR3 protein. The sample carries about 520,000 distinct CDR3 sequences, about 24% recorded once. This CDR3 spans 14 amino acids. Per the germline V gene, CDR1 is SEHNR and CDR2 is FQNEAQ (reference sequence). The V gene lost 2 bases and the J gene lost 5 bases, with 12 bases spanning the gap. At least ten counts were recorded for this clonotype. Its specificity is not known. Study observations and caveats: The model anticipated ophthalmopathy a median around six months pre-onset. Most expanded thyroid clonotypes above 0.001 also appeared in blood.

Ophthalmopathy cases met thresholds of Clinical Activity Score at least 3, NOSPECS grade at least 4 and duration under 3 months. Diagnostic assessment was based on clinical symptoms, serum thyroxine and TRAb, thyroid ultrasound and orbital computed tomography. The chain carries TRBV7-9 and TRBJ2-5; TRBD1 might be the D (6 bases). Sequences were obtained from blood. The TCR comes from a woman in her 30s with Graves' ophthalmopathy. Here the CDR3 reads CASSLNTGMETQYF. CDR3 in DNA: TGTGCCAGCAGCTTAAATACAGGGATGGAGACCCAGTACTTC.